This T cell receptor beta chain was captured in a study of blood T cell repertoires in COVID-19. Turning to the study itself: The cDNA or gDNA used as material had been derived from T cells, B-cell-depleted T cells, or PBMCs.

Some clones are missing from TCRdb's copy, which holds only in-frame ones; the method was immunoSEQ multiplex PCR. In the table there are 90,000 to 100,000 clones, around nine tenths of which are singletons. V was trimmed by 6 bases and J by 4 bases, leaving 15 bases between them. The CDR3 contains 14 residues. In germline, CDR1 is LNHDA, CDR2 SQIVND (reference sequence). What was sequenced was peripheral blood. The chain employs TRBV19 and TRBJ1-1; no definite D call. This receptor was identified in a man aged 50 to 59 with acute or convalescent COVID-19. The CDR3 is CASSTYSGTTEAFF. The CDR3 DNA sequence: TGTGCCAGTAGCACGTACAGTGGAACCACTGAAGCTTTCTTT.